This is a list of T cell receptor beta chains from one sample in a study of T cell responses to AZD1222 COVID-19 vaccine. Sequenced by immunoSEQ multiplex PCR; TCRdb stores in-frame clones only, minus some. The ten most abundant clones cover 2% to 2.5% of a sample with about 140,000 clones. The sample was peripheral blood. The source is an adult in good health. The CDR3 runs from the conserved cysteine through the conserved F or W. The order of the fields is D gene, J gene, V gene, CDR3 DNA, CDR3 protein. The D gene is left open where the match is weak.

>NA|TRBJ1-2|TRBV5-6
TGTGCCAGCAGCCTCAGGCCAGGCCACCACTATGGCTACGCCTTC
CASSLRPGHHYGYAF
>NA|TRBJ1-6|TRBV4-3
TGCGCCAGCAGCCAAGGTAAGTACAGGGAGGAAAATTCACCCCTCCACTTT
CASSQGKYREENSPLHF
>TRBD1|TRBJ1-3|TRBV5-8
TGTGCCAGCAGCTTGATAGGACAGGGAGATGGAAACACCATATATTTT
CASSLIGQGDGNTIYF
>NA|TRBJ2-1|TRBV7-2
TGTGCCACCCGGGCCGGGGGCTCCTACAATGAGCAGTTCTTC
CATRAGGSYNEQFF
>NA|TRBJ1-1|TRBV6-5
TGTGCCAGCAGTTCACCCGCTGGGGGCACTGAAGCTTTCTTT
CASSSPAGGTEAFF
>NA|TRBJ1-1|TRBV27
TGTGCCAGCAGTTTCAGGGAGGGGACTGAAGCTTTCTTT
CASSFREGTEAFF
>NA|TRBJ2-5|TRBV5-4
TGTGCCAGCAGCTTGAGGCAGGGGCGCCAAGAGACCCAGTACTTC
CASSLRQGRQETQYF
>TRBD2|TRBJ2-7|TRBV10-1
TGCGCCAGCAGTGAACCAGCGGGGGCACTCCAGTCCTACGAGCAGTACTTC
CASSEPAGALQSYEQYF
>NA|TRBJ1-4|TRBV6-5
TGTGCCAGCAGCCCGGGGGTGATAAAGGAAAAACTGTTTTTT
CASSPGVIKEKLFF
>TRBD1|TRBJ2-2|TRBV19
TGTGCCAGTAGTCGAGGGACAGGGAGGAACACCGGGGAGCTGTTTTTT
CASSRGTGRNTGELFF
>NA|TRBJ1-6|TRBV5-1
TGCGCCAGCAGGACGGACTATAATTCACCCCTCCACTTT
CASRTDYNSPLHF
>NA|TRBJ1-1|TRBV4-2
TGTGCCAGCAGCCCATGGGGGGAAGGGCGGAACACTGAAGCTTTCTTT
CASSPWGEGRNTEAFF
>NA|TRBJ1-2|TRBV5-6
TGTGCCAGCAGCAGGTTGGGGACTGGCTACACCTTC
CASSRLGTGYTF
>NA|TRBJ1-1|TRBV3-1/TRBV3-2
TGTGCCAGCAGCCAAGTCAGGGTAGGGACTGAAGCTTTCTTT
CASSQVRVGTEAFF
>NA|TRBJ1-3|TRBV5-1
TGCGCCAGCAGCTTCATTGGGCAGCCGCGCTCTGGAAACACCATATATTTT
CASSFIGQPRSGNTIYF
>NA|TRBJ2-2|TRBV5-1
TGCGCCAGCACCCCCCCAGCGAACACCGGGGAGCTGTTTTTT
CASTPPANTGELFF
>NA|TRBJ1-6|TRBV5-6
TGTGCCAGCAGCCTGGCGGTGGATAATTCACCCCTCCACTTT
CASSLAVDNSPLHF
>NA|TRBJ2-7|TRBV11-2
TGTGCCAGCAGCTTTGGCCCGGAGGGGGGCCTCTACGAGCAGTACTTC
CASSFGPEGGLYEQYF
>NA|TRBJ1-6|TRBV5-6
TGTGCCAGCAGCTTGGGACGGAGGAATTCACCCCTCCACTTT
CASSLGRRNSPLHF
>NA|TRBJ1-5|TRBV7-6
TGTGCCAGCAGCTTAGGCCCGGGCAATCAGCCCCAGCATTTT
CASSLGPGNQPQHF
>NA|TRBJ1-1|TRBV5-1
TGCGCCAGCAGCTTGGTGGGCATGAACACTGAAGCTTTCTTT
CASSLVGMNTEAFF
>NA|TRBJ1-6|TRBV7-9
TGTGCCAGCAGAACTCAGGGCGATAATTCACCCCTCCACTTT
CASRTQGDNSPLHF
>NA|TRBJ2-5|TRBV30
TGTGCCTGGAGTGTGGGGGCATCTGGGTTCCAAGAGACCCAGTACTTC
CAWSVGASGFQETQYF
>NA|TRBJ2-3|TRBV6-1
TGTGCCAGCAGTGAGGAGGGGGGGACAGATACGCAGTATTTT
CASSEEGGTDTQYF